Listed below are T cell receptor beta chains from one sample, sequenced in a study of shared clonotypes between healthy human individuals. Sequencing used immunoSEQ multiplex PCR; TCRdb keeps in-frame clones, though not all of them. The sample carries about 490,000 clones, 70% to 85% recorded once. The sequencing input was PBMCs. Source of these receptors: a woman aged 40 to 50 in good health. Some clones in this sample may be carry-over from other donors' samples. The CDR3 runs from the conserved cysteine through the conserved F or W. The order of the fields is clone size, V gene, D gene, CDR3 protein. A D gene is named only where the DNA matches it firmly. Size is omitted from some rows. Given values are once, few, many or a class for expanded clones.

clone_size: once
v_call: TRBV19
d_call: NA
cdr3_aa: CASSITGTYYEQYF

clone_size: NA
v_call: TRBV5-1
d_call: TRBD1
cdr3_aa: CASSPQGGNYGYTF

clone_size: NA
v_call: TRBV6-1
d_call: NA
cdr3_aa: CASSEAVGGGYTF

clone_size: NA
v_call: TRBV10-3
d_call: TRBD2
cdr3_aa: CAITGTSGKGNEQFF

clone_size: NA
v_call: TRBV5-6
d_call: TRBD1
cdr3_aa: CASSGGTGGPRFEQFF

clone_size: NA
v_call: TRBV30
d_call: TRBD2
cdr3_aa: CAWSRLAGVYEQFF

clone_size: NA
v_call: TRBV28
d_call: TRBD2
cdr3_aa: CASSPSSSGRDF

clone_size: few
v_call: TRBV18
d_call: TRBD2
cdr3_aa: CASSPTSGETQYF

clone_size: few
v_call: TRBV4-1
d_call: NA
cdr3_aa: CASSLVASLYQPQHF

clone_size: NA
v_call: TRBV15
d_call: TRBD1
cdr3_aa: CATSSRDREAKLFF

clone_size: NA
v_call: TRBV5-6
d_call: NA
cdr3_aa: CASSLAGGAPSGANVLTF

clone_size: few
v_call: TRBV6-1
d_call: TRBD1
cdr3_aa: CASSGVTGGAEQYF

clone_size: NA
v_call: TRBV30
d_call: NA
cdr3_aa: CASSRGPYEQYF

clone_size: NA
v_call: TRBV18
d_call: TRBD1
cdr3_aa: CASSLWDRSYEQYF

clone_size: NA
v_call: TRBV28
d_call: NA
cdr3_aa: CASSFTGTTDGYTF

clone_size: once
v_call: TRBV11-1
d_call: NA
cdr3_aa: CASSPRTASYEQYF

clone_size: NA
v_call: TRBV28
d_call: NA
cdr3_aa: CASTSPPRLGSGGQETQYF

clone_size: NA
v_call: TRBV30
d_call: NA
cdr3_aa: CAWSERSEAFF

clone_size: NA
v_call: TRBV7-2
d_call: NA
cdr3_aa: CASSLVLQETQYF

clone_size: NA
v_call: TRBV30
d_call: TRBD1
cdr3_aa: CAWRPDRAPGELFF

clone_size: NA
v_call: TRBV20-1
d_call: NA
cdr3_aa: CSARVAQTQYF

clone_size: NA
v_call: TRBV6-5
d_call: NA
cdr3_aa: CASSYSRASYEQYF

clone_size: NA
v_call: TRBV4-1
d_call: NA
cdr3_aa: CASSQDPRNYGYTF

clone_size: many
v_call: TRBV6-1
d_call: NA
cdr3_aa: CASSAGGDYNEQFF

clone_size: NA
v_call: TRBV7-7
d_call: TRBD2
cdr3_aa: CASSPEAGGSYNEQFF

clone_size: NA
v_call: TRBV5-6
d_call: NA
cdr3_aa: CASSWMDSRRIDGYTF

clone_size: NA
v_call: TRBV27
d_call: TRBD2
cdr3_aa: CASSPLLARSYNEQFF

clone_size: NA
v_call: TRBV19
d_call: NA
cdr3_aa: CASSIGGGPGGYEQYF

clone_size: once
v_call: TRBV28
d_call: NA
cdr3_aa: CASSAGRVNQPQHF

clone_size: NA
v_call: TRBV29-1
d_call: TRBD1
cdr3_aa: CSVGKGRGPTDTQYF

clone_size: NA
v_call: TRBV11-2
d_call: NA
cdr3_aa: CASSPSGIRELFF

clone_size: NA
v_call: TRBV5-4
d_call: NA
cdr3_aa: CASSPTLAQNTEAFF

clone_size: few
v_call: TRBV2
d_call: NA
cdr3_aa: CASSEGAGANEQFF

clone_size: NA
v_call: TRBV5-1
d_call: TRBD1
cdr3_aa: CASSLQGDEPQHF

clone_size: NA
v_call: TRBV5-1
d_call: NA
cdr3_aa: CASSLSATEQYF

clone_size: once
v_call: TRBV19
d_call: TRBD2
cdr3_aa: CASSRLAGVLNEQFF

clone_size: NA
v_call: TRBV10-1
d_call: TRBD2
cdr3_aa: CASSRGLAADTQYF

clone_size: NA
v_call: TRBV19
d_call: TRBD2
cdr3_aa: CASSTLQLLAGGNFNEQFF

clone_size: NA
v_call: TRBV19
d_call: TRBD2
cdr3_aa: CASSTGTSRELFF

clone_size: NA
v_call: TRBV5-1
d_call: NA
cdr3_aa: CASSLGQLLAKNIQYF

clone_size: NA
v_call: TRBV15
d_call: NA
cdr3_aa: CATSRDPLNEQFF

clone_size: NA
v_call: TRBV19
d_call: NA
cdr3_aa: CASMAQGRTGELFF